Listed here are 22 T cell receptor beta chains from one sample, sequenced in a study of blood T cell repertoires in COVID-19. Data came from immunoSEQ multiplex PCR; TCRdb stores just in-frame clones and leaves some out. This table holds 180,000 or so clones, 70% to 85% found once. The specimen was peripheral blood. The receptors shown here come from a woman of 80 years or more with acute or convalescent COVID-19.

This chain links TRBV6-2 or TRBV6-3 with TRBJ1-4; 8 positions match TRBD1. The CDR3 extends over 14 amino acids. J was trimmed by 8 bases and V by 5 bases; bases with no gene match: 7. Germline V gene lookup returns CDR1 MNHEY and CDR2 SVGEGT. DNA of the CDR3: TGTGCCAGCAGTCGACAGGGGCAGCAAGAAAAACTGTTTTTT. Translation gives CASSRQGQQEKLFF.

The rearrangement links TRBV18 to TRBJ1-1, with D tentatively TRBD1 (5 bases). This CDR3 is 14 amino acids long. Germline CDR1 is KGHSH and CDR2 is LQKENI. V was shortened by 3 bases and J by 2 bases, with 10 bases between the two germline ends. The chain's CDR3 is CASSPLGGNTEAFF. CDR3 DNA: TGTGCCAGCTCACCTCTCGGGGGTAACACTGAAGCTTTCTTT. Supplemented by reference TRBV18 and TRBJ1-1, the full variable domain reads NAGVMQNPRHLVRRRGQEARLRCSPMKGHSHVYWYRQLPEEGLKFMVYLQKENIIDESGMPKERFSAEFPKEGPSILRIQQVVRGDSAAYFCASSPLGGNTEAFFGQGTRLTVV.

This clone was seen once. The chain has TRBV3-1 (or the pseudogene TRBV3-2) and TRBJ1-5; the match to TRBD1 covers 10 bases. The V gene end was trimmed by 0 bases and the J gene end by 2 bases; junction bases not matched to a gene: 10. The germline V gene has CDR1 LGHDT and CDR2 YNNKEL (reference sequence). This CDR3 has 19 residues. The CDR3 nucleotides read TGTGCCAGCAGCCAAGATCGGGGGACAGGGGCGCGGGGCAATCAGCCCCAGCATTTT. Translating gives CASSQDRGTGARGNQPQHF.

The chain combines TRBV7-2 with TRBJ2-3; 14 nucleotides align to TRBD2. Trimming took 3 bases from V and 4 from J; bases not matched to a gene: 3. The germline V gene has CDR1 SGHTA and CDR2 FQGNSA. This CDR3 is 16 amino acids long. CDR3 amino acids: CASSLTSGGAPDTQYF. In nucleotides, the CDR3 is TGTGCCAGCAGCTTGACTAGCGGGGGGGCCCCAGATACGCAGTATTTT.

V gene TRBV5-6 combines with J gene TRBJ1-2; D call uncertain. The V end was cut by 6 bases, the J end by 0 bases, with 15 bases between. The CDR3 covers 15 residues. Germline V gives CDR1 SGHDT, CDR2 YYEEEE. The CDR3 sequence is CASMQLGVANYGYTF. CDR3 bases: TGTGCCAGCATGCAATTAGGAGTAGCTAACTATGGCTACACCTTC.

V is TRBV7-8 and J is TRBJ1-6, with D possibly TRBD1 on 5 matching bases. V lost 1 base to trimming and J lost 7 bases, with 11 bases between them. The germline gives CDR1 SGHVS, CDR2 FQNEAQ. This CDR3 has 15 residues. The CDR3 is CASSLVQGFNSPLHF. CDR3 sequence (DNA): TGTGCCAGCAGCTTAGTCCAGGGCTTCAATTCACCCCTCCACTTT.

CDR3 amino acids: CASSLGVFPMNTEAFF. CDR3 coding DNA: TGCGCCAGCAGCTTGGGAGTTTTCCCTATGAACACTGAAGCTTTCTTT. The gene calls are TRBV5-1 and TRBJ1-1; D is uncertain. The V gene's germline CDR1 is SGHRS and CDR2 YFSETQ. This CDR3 comprises 16 residues. Trimming left V 0 bases short and J 0 bases short, with 12 bases between.

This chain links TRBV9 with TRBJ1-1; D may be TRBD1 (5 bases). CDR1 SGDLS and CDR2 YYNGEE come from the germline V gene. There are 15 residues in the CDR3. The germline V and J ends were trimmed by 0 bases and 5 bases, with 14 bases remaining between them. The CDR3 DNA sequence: TGTGCCAGCAGCGTAGATGGCAGGGTCGGGACTGAAGCTTTCTTT. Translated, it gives CASSVDGRVGTEAFF.

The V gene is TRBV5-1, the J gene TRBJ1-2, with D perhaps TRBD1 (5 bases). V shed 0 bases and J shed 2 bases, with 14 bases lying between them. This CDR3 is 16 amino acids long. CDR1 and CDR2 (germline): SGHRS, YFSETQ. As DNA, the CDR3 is TGCGCCAGCAGCTTGGCAGGGTCCCGACCCAACTATGGCTACACCTTC. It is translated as CASSLAGSRPNYGYTF. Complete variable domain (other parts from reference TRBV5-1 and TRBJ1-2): KAGVTQTPRYLIKTRGQQVTLSCSPISGHRSVSWYQQTPGQGLQFLFEYFSETQRNKGNFPGRFSGRQFSNSRSEMNVSTLELGDSALYLCASSLAGSRPNYGYTFGSGTRLTVV.

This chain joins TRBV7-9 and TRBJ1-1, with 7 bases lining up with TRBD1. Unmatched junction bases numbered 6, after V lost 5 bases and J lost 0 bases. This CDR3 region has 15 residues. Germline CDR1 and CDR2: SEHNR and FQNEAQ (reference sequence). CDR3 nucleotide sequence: TGTGCCAGCAGCCGATCAGGGGGAATGAACACTGAAGCTTTCTTT. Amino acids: CASSRSGGMNTEAFF.

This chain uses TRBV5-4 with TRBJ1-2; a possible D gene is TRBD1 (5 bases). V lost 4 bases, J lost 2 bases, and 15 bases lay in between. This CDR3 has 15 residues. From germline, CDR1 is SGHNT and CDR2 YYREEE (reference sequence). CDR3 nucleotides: TGTGCCAGCAGCCACAGGAGGGTGACCAACTATGGCTACACCTTC. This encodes CASSHRRVTNYGYTF.

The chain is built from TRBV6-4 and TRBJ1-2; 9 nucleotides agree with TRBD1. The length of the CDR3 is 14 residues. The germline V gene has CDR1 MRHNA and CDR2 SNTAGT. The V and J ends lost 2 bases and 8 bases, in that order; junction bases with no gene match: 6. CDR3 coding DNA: TGTGCCAGCAGTGACACCGGGACAGGGATAGGCTACACCTTC. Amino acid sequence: CASSDTGTGIGYTF.

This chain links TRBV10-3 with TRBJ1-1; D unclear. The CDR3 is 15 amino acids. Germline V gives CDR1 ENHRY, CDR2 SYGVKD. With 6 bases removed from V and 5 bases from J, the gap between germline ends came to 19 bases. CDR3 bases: TGTGCCATCAGCGAGCAGAAGGGTCGGGAAACTGAAGCTTTCTTT. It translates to CAISEQKGRETEAFF.

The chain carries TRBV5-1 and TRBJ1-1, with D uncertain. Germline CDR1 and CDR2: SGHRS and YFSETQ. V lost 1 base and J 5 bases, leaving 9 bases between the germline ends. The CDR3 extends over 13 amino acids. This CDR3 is CASSLTGGTEAFF. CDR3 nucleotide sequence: TGCGCCAGCAGCTTGACGGGTGGGACTGAAGCTTTCTTT.

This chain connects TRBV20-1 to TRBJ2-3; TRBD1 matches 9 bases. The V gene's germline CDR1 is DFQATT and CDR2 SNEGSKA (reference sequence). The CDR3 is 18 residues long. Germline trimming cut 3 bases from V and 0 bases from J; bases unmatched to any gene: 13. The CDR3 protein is CSASDTGTGRASTDTQYF. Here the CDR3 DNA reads TGCAGTGCTAGTGACACCGGGACAGGGAGAGCTAGCACAGATACGCAGTATTTT.

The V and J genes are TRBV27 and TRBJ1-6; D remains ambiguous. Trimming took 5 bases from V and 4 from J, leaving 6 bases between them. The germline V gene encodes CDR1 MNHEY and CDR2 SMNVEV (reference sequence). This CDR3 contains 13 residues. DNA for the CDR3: TGTGCCAGCAGTCCCAGGTATAATTCACCCCTCCACTTT. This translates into CASSPRYNSPLHF.

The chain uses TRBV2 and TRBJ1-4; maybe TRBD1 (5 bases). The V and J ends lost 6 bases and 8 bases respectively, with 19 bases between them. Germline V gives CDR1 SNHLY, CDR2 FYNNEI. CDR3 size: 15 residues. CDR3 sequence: CASRGALDVREKLFF. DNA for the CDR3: TGTGCCAGCAGAGGGGCCCTGGACGTTAGAGAAAAACTGTTTTTT.

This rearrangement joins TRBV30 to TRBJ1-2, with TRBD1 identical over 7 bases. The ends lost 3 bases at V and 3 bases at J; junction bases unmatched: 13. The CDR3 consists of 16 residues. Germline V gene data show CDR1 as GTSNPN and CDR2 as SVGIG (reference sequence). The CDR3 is CAWSRRQGRSHYGYTF. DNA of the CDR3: TGTGCCTGGAGCCGACGACAGGGAAGGTCGCACTATGGCTACACCTTC.

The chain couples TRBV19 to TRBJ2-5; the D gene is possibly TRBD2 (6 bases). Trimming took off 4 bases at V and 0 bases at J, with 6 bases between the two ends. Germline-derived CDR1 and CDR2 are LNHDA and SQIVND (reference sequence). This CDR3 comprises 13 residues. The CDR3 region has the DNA TGTGCCAGTAGTAGGGACTACCAAGAGACCCAGTACTTC. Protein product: CASSRDYQETQYF.

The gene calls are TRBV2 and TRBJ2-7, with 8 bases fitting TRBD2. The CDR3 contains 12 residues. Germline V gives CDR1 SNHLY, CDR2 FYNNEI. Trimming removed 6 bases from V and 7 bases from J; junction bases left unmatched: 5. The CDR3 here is CASRAGGGEQYF. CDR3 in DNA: TGTGCCAGCAGGGCTGGCGGGGGGGAGCAGTACTTC.

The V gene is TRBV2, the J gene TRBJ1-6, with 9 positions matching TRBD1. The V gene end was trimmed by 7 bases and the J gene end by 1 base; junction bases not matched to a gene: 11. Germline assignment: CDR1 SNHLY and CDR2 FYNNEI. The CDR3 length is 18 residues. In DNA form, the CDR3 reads TGTGCCAGCACTAAGCTACAGGGGGCTACATCCTATAATTCACCCCTCCACTTT. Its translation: CASTKLQGATSYNSPLHF.

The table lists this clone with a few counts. The CDR3 nucleotides are TGTGCCAGTAGTCGGGACAGGGGGCGGACTGAAGCTTTCTTT. Amino acids: CASSRDRGRTEAFF. The chain is built from TRBV19 and TRBJ1-1, with 12 nucleotides matching TRBD1. The CDR3 is 14 amino acids. Germline lookup yields CDR1 LNHDA and CDR2 SQIVND (reference sequence). J was trimmed by 5 bases and V by 5 bases; bases with no gene match: 3.